The 26 T cell receptor beta chains in this list originate from one sample, sequenced in a study of cytomegalovirus exposure and HLA in healthy donors. With 60 Vbeta and 13 Jbeta primers, the PCR was carried out. Sequenced by immunoSEQ multiplex PCR; TCRdb stores in-frame clones only, minus some. In all, the sample yields tens of thousands of clones. Specimen: PBMCs. Every receptor here comes from a woman between 25 and 40 years old in good health and CMV-seropositive.

V and J are TRBV29-1 and TRBJ2-2; a possible D gene is TRBD2 (6 bases). The CDR3 consists of 13 residues. The V gene's germline CDR1 is SQVTM and CDR2 ANQGSEA. Deletions cut 0 bases from V and 7 bases from J, with 9 bases between. The CDR3 coding sequence is TGCAGCGTTGAAGATGGAGGGATCGGGGAGCTGTTTTTT. Translated: CSVEDGGIGELFF.

CDR3: CASSQKVGLDGYTF. In nucleotides, the CDR3 is TGTGCCAGCAGCCAAAAAGTGGGGCTGGATGGCTACACCTTC. The rearrangement uses TRBV4-2 and TRBJ1-2, with TRBD1 as a possible D gene (5 bases). Germline values: CDR1 LGHNA, CDR2 YNFKEQ. This CDR3 comprises 14 residues. The V end was cut by 2 bases, the J end by 6 bases, with 13 bases between.

The genes are TRBV2 and TRBJ1-1; 9 nucleotides align to TRBD1. Germline CDR1 SNHLY, CDR2 FYNNEI. There are 16 residues in the CDR3. The junction had 15 bases not matched to a gene; V was cut back by 6 bases and J by 7 bases. CDR3 amino acids: CASRAGTGFQRGEAFF. In DNA, the CDR3 is TGTGCCAGCAGGGCCGGGACAGGGTTTCAGCGTGGTGAAGCTTTCTTT.

The chain combines TRBV28 with TRBJ1-1; D is undetermined. CDR3 length: 12 amino acids. Per germline, CDR1 MDHEN and CDR2 SYDVKM. With 1 base removed from V and 7 bases from J, the gap between germline ends came to 7 bases. The CDR3 loop reads CASSLLADEAFF. The CDR3, as DNA: TGTGCCAGCAGTTTATTGGCAGATGAAGCTTTCTTT.

The chain links TRBV5-1 to TRBJ1-6; 9 positions match TRBD1. Germline CDR1 SGHRS, CDR2 YFSETQ. CDR3 length equals 11 residues. With 5 bases clipped from V and 19 bases from J, the junction kept 7 bases outside the gene matches. The CDR3 region is CASRKGTGLHF. In nucleotides, the CDR3 is TGCGCCAGCAGAAAGGGGACAGGGTTACACTTT.

This rearrangement joins TRBV19 to TRBJ1-4; a weak D match, TRBD1 (6 bases). The CDR3 totals 15 residues. V was trimmed by 5 bases and J by 5 bases, leaving 15 bases between them. Germline lookup yields CDR1 LNHDA and CDR2 SQIVND (reference sequence). The CDR3 reads CASSVQQGVNEKLFF. The CDR3 nucleotides are TGTGCCAGTAGTGTTCAACAGGGAGTCAATGAAAAACTGTTTTTT.

The V call is TRBV28, the J call TRBJ1-5; 8 bases align to TRBD1. The CDR3 loop spans 15 amino acids. J was trimmed by 4 bases and V by 6 bases; bases with no gene match: 8. Germline V gene sequence: CDR1 MDHEN, CDR2 SYDVKM. The CDR3 nucleotides read TGTGCCAGCAGCACCAACAGGGGGTGGAATCAGCCCCAGCATTTT. Translating gives CASSTNRGWNQPQHF.

The chain is built from TRBV30 and TRBJ2-3; possibly TRBD1 for D (6 bases). This CDR3 is 14 amino acids long. Germline CDR1 reads GTSNPN; CDR2 reads SVGIG (reference sequence). V was pared by 3 bases and J by 4 bases, with 14 bases between. This CDR3 is CAWRTQGMADTQYF. The CDR3 nucleotides read TGTGCCTGGAGGACCCAGGGGATGGCAGATACGCAGTATTTT.

CDR3 protein: CASSLEQGTPLHF. CDR3 nucleotide sequence: TGTGCCAGCAGCTTAGAACAGGGAACTCCCCTCCACTTT. The chain employs TRBV11-2 and TRBJ1-6; possible D gene TRBD1, 6 bases. The CDR3 has 13 amino acids. Between the trimmed V and J ends, which lost 0 bases and 13 bases, there was a span of 10 bases. From germline, CDR1 is SGHAT and CDR2 FQNNGV.

The chain is built from TRBV7-2 and TRBJ2-7, with a tentative D call TRBD2 (6 bases). The CDR3 consists of 11 residues. Germline CDR1 is SGHTA and CDR2 is FQGNSA. Trimming pared 4 bases from V and 6 bases from J, leaving 7 bases between. Here the CDR3 reads CASSSSVEQYF. The CDR3 nucleotides are TGTGCCAGCAGCTCTAGCGTCGAGCAGTACTTC.

The chain joins TRBV5-1 to TRBJ1-1, with TRBD1 matching over 7 bases. In germline, CDR1 is SGHRS, CDR2 YFSETQ. The CDR3 is made up of 15 amino acids. Germline trimming cut 3 bases from V and 2 bases from J; bases unmatched to any gene: 7. CDR3 loop: CASSYTGTANTEAFF. Written as DNA, the CDR3 is TGCGCCAGCAGCTACACCGGGACAGCCAACACTGAAGCTTTCTTT.

Worth noting for this clone: One junction end disagrees with the germline gene, perhaps due to a read error. The gene calls are TRBV11-2 and TRBJ1-4, with 10 bases matching TRBD1. From germline, CDR1 is SGHAT and CDR2 FQNNGV. This CDR3 is 13 amino acids long. The CDR3 sequence: CASSLGTGERLFF. The DNA for the CDR3 is TGTGCCAGCAGCTTGGGGACAGGGGAAAGACTGTTTTTT.

The rearrangement uses TRBV2 and TRBJ1-5; possible D gene TRBD1, 5 bases. The CDR3 has 14 amino acids. Germline-derived CDR1 and CDR2 are SNHLY and FYNNEI. Trimming cost V 6 bases and J 2 bases, with 11 bases left between them. CDR3 region: CASRGEGGNQPQHF. In DNA form, the CDR3 reads TGTGCCAGCAGAGGGGAGGGAGGCAATCAGCCCCAGCATTTT.

The chain is built from TRBV28 and TRBJ1-2; the match to TRBD1 covers 7 bases. The CDR3 has 13 residues. The V gene's germline CDR1 is MDHEN and CDR2 SYDVKM. The ends lost 7 bases at V and 5 bases at J; junction bases unmatched: 7. CDR3 residues: CASTSQGEYGYTF. The CDR3 nucleotides are TGTGCCAGCACCTCGCAGGGGGAGTATGGCTACACCTTC.

The rearrangement links TRBV5-4 to TRBJ2-7, with TRBD1 identical over 9 bases. CDR3 size: 13 residues. Losses at the gene ends were 3 bases for V and 7 bases for J; bases not matched to a gene: 5. Germline V gene data show CDR1 as SGHNT and CDR2 as YYREEE (reference sequence). The CDR3, as DNA: TGTGCCAGCAGCTCCGGGACAGGGTTTGAGCAGTACTTC. Its translation is CASSSGTGFEQYF.

V gene TRBV27 combines with J gene TRBJ2-3; D remains ambiguous. The length of the CDR3 is 14 residues. V gave up 2 bases and J gave up 2 bases, with 8 bases separating them. Per the germline V gene, CDR1 is MNHEY and CDR2 is SMNVEV (reference sequence). The CDR3 DNA follows: TGTGCCAGCAGTTTAAACACAGACACAGATACGCAGTATTTT. Translation gives CASSLNTDTDTQYF.

This chain links TRBV18 with TRBJ1-1; maybe TRBD1 (5 bases). Germline V gene data show CDR1 as KGHSH and CDR2 as LQKENI. The CDR3 totals 14 residues. V gave up 3 bases and J gave up 1 base, with 9 bases separating them. The CDR3 region is CASSPVRENTEAFF. The CDR3 nucleotides read TGTGCCAGCTCACCCGTCAGGGAGAACACTGAAGCTTTCTTT.

V and J are TRBV10-3 and TRBJ1-2; 11 bases line up with TRBD1. V lost 10 bases to trimming and J lost 6 bases; unmatched junction nucleotides: 13. Germline CDR1 ENHRY, CDR2 SYGVKD. The CDR3 has 15 amino acids. The CDR3 region has the DNA TGTGCCACCACTGGGACAGGGGGAGAGCAGGATGGCTACACCTTC. It encodes CATTGTGGEQDGYTF.

This sequence joins TRBV5-4 and TRBJ2-1; 13 nucleotides agree with TRBD2. CDR1 SGHNT and CDR2 YYREEE come from the germline V gene (reference sequence). This CDR3 region has 15 residues. The V and J ends lost 5 bases and 8 bases, in that order; junction bases with no gene match: 7. This chain's CDR3 is CASRPTSGGAYEQFF. CDR3 DNA sequence: TGTGCCAGCAGGCCTACTAGCGGGGGGGCCTATGAGCAGTTCTTC.

This sequence joins TRBV6-5 and TRBJ1-6; a possible D gene is TRBD1 (5 bases). Germline V gene data show CDR1 as MNHEY and CDR2 as SVGAGI. The CDR3 sequence is 15 residues long. V lost 0 bases, J lost 8 bases, and 11 bases lay in between. The CDR3 coding sequence is TGTGCCAGCAGTTACTCGGGGCTCAGCGATTCACCCCTCCACTTT. Translating it yields CASSYSGLSDSPLHF.

The CDR3 DNA reads as TGTGCCAGCAGCTTGTTGGGGGGGCCCTCCTACGAGCAGTACTTC. As protein: CASSLLGGPSYEQYF. The chain joins TRBV11-3 to TRBJ2-7, with D perhaps TRBD2 (7 bases). CDR1 and CDR2 from the germline V gene are SGHNT and YENEEA. V lost 3 bases and J 0 bases, leaving 12 bases between the germline ends. The CDR3 is 15 residues long.

The genes are TRBV28 and TRBJ2-7, with D unclear. Germline-derived CDR1 and CDR2 are MDHEN and SYDVKM. Trimming left V 6 bases short and J 1 base short, with 13 bases between. The CDR3 is 14 amino acids. CDR3 sequence: CASSRPTVSYEQYF. Here the CDR3 DNA reads TGTGCCAGCAGCAGACCCACAGTTTCCTACGAGCAGTACTTC.

This sequence joins TRBV7-9 and TRBJ2-3; TRBD2 aligns across 9 bases. V trimming: 4 bases; J trimming: 2 bases; junction bases outside the gene matches: 4. CDR3 length: 15 amino acids. Germline CDR1 is SEHNR and CDR2 is FQNEAQ (reference sequence). This CDR3 reads CASSSLAGNTDTQYF. The CDR3 bases are TGTGCCAGCAGCTCCCTAGCGGGGAACACAGATACGCAGTATTTT.

V and J are TRBV25-1 and TRBJ2-7, with 9 bases that match TRBD1. Trimming took 5 bases from V and 2 from J; bases not matched to a gene: 7. Germline CDR1 reads MGHDK; CDR2 reads SYGVNS. The CDR3 has 15 residues. CDR3 region: CASSNPGTGTYEQYF. CDR3 DNA: TGTGCCAGCAGTAACCCCGGGACAGGGACCTACGAGCAGTACTTC.

This chain joins TRBV29-1 and TRBJ2-5, with TRBD1 identical over 10 bases. CDR3 length: 13 amino acids. Germline CDR1 is SQVTM and CDR2 is ANQGSEA. J gave up 4 bases and V 4 bases, and 3 bases lay outside the gene matches. In nucleotides, the CDR3 is TGCAGCGTTGGTGGGACAGGGGCAGAGACCCAGTACTTC. Its translation: CSVGGTGAETQYF. Full variable domain (missing parts from reference TRBV29-1 and TRBJ2-5): SAVISQKPSRDICQRGTSLTIQCQVDSQVTMMFWYRQQPGQSLTLIATANQGSEATYESGFVIDKFPISRPNLTFSTLTVSNMSPEDSSIYLCSVGGTGAETQYFGPGTRLLVL.

V usage is TRBV11-3 and J usage is TRBJ2-5; 15 bases are a match to TRBD2. The CDR3 consists of 18 residues. The germline V gene has CDR1 SGHNT and CDR2 YENEEA. V shed 3 bases, J shed 5 bases, and the junction held 10 bases outside the gene matches. Here the CDR3 reads CASSLGTSGGPGVETQYF. CDR3 nucleotide sequence: TGTGCCAGCAGCTTGGGGACTAGCGGGGGGCCCGGTGTGGAGACCCAGTACTTC. Variable domain in full (rest from reference TRBV11-3 and TRBJ2-5): EAGVVQSPRYKIIEKKQPVAFWCNPISGHNTLYWYLQNLGQGPELLIRYENEEAVDDSQLPKDRFSAERLKGVDSTLKIQPAELGDSAVYLCASSLGTSGGPGVETQYFGPGTRLLVL.